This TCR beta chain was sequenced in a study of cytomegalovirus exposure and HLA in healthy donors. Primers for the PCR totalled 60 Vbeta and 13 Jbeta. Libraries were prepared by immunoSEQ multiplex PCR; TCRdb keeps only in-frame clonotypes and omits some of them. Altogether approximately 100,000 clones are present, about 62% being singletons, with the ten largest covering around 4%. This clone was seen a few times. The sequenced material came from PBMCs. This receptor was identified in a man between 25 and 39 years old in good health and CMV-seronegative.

The CDR3 protein is CASSLSGTGELFF. As DNA, the CDR3 is TGTGCCAGCAGCTTAAGCGGCACCGGGGAGCTGTTTTTT. The chain is built from TRBV7-3 and TRBJ2-2; D gene ambiguous. This CDR3 spans 13 amino acids. The germline V gene encodes CDR1 SGHTA and CDR2 FQGTGA. V shed 1 base and J shed 4 bases, with 4 bases lying between them.